These T cell receptor beta chains were read from a single sample in a study of blood T cell repertoires in COVID-19. Here immunoSEQ multiplex PCR was the method, and the copy in TCRdb shows in-frame clones only, minus some. The table includes about 210,000 clones, approximately 89% detected once. The sample consisted of peripheral blood. Receptor source: a woman aged 40 to 49 with acute or convalescent COVID-19. The CDR3 runs from the conserved cysteine through the conserved F or W. A D gene is named only where the DNA matches it firmly. A row's size may be missing; if present it is once, few, many or a size class.

j_call	clone_size	v_call	d_call	cdr3_aa	cdr3_nt
TRBJ1-1	-	TRBV6-5	-	CASGTGNTEAFF	TGTGCCAGCGGCACAGGCAACACTGAAGCTTTCTTT
TRBJ1-3	once	TRBV6-5	-	CATGLTAYSGNTIYF	TGTGCCACGGGGTTAACAGCCTACTCTGGAAACACCATATATTTT
TRBJ2-3	-	TRBV7-3	TRBD2	CASSYGPSGLTDTQYF	TGTGCCAGCAGCTATGGGCCTAGCGGCCTCACAGATACGCAGTATTTT
TRBJ1-4	few	TRBV24-1	-	CATSDGRPREKLFF	TGTGCCACCAGTGACGGCAGGCCAAGAGAAAAACTGTTTTTT
TRBJ2-2	-	TRBV4-1	-	CASRLTPGERAGELFF	TGCGCCAGCAGACTTACTCCTGGGGAGAGGGCCGGGGAGCTGTTTTTT
TRBJ1-2	-	TRBV29-1	TRBD1	CSVERQGTFFGYTF	TGCAGCGTTGAGCGACAGGGTACCTTTTTTGGCTACACCTTC
TRBJ2-2	-	TRBV5-4	TRBD1	CASSFRQGMAGELFF	TGTGCCAGCAGCTTTCGACAGGGCATGGCCGGGGAGCTGTTTTTT
TRBJ1-1	-	TRBV10-2	-	CASSPQGLEAFF	TGCGCCAGCAGTCCCCAGGGACTTGAAGCTTTCTTT
TRBJ1-2	once	TRBV14	TRBD1	CASSPGQGYGYTF	TGTGCCAGCAGCCCTGGACAGGGCTATGGCTACACCTTC
TRBJ2-5	-	TRBV5-8	TRBD1	CASSLGQGWQGETQYF	TGTGCCAGCAGCTTGGGACAGGGTTGGCAGGGAGAGACCCAGTACTTC
TRBJ1-2	-	TRBV15	-	CATSRVAREGGYTF	TGTGCCACCAGCAGAGTTGCCAGGGAAGGGGGCTACACCTTC
TRBJ1-2	-	TRBV6-6	TRBD1	CASSLTLQGSKGYTF	TGTGCCAGCAGTTTGACTCTACAGGGGTCTAAAGGCTACACCTTC
TRBJ1-2	-	TRBV10-2	-	CASSESGRAANYGYTF	TGCGCCAGCAGTGAGTCGGGCAGGGCAGCTAACTATGGCTACACCTTC
TRBJ1-1	-	TRBV12-5	-	CASRGGQVNTEAFF	TGTGCTAGTCGCGGGGGACAAGTGAACACTGAAGCTTTCTTT
TRBJ1-2	-	TRBV5-1	TRBD1	CASTLRAGGERYGYTF	TGCGCCAGCACTTTGCGGGCAGGGGGCGAGCGATATGGCTACACCTTC
TRBJ2-3	-	TRBV10-3	-	CAISESRRGTDTQYF	TGTGCCATCAGTGAGTCTAGGCGGGGCACAGATACGCAGTATTTT
TRBJ1-2	-	TRBV10-3	-	CAISESGGDWRYGYTF	TGTGCCATCAGTGAGTCGGGCGGGGATTGGCGGTATGGCTACACCTTC
TRBJ2-2	-	TRBV11-3	-	CASTLGGTGELFF	TGTGCCAGCACCCTAGGGGGAACCGGGGAGCTGTTTTTT
TRBJ1-1	-	TRBV24-1	-	CATSDPLEGGEAFF	TGTGCCACCAGTGATCCATTAGAGGGCGGTGAAGCTTTCTTT
TRBJ1-4	-	TRBV5-1	-	CASSLRGPNEKLFF	TGCGCCAGCAGCCTCAGGGGACCTAATGAAAAACTGTTTTTT
TRBJ2-1	-	TRBV6-4	TRBD2	CASSSAGSWRGAKVHEQFF	TGTGCCAGCAGTTCGGCAGGGTCGTGGCGGGGGGCCAAAGTCCATGAGCAGTTCTTC
TRBJ1-3	once	TRBV27	-	CASSTGYSGNTIYF	TGTGCCAGCAGTACAGGGTACTCTGGAAACACCATATATTTT
TRBJ2-5	-	TRBV7-2	TRBD2	CASSFGTSGGSGETQYF	TGTGCCAGCAGCTTCGGGACTAGCGGGGGGTCAGGAGAGACCCAGTACTTC
TRBJ1-3	-	TRBV12-3/TRBV12-4	-	CASSFVGNTIYF	TGTGCCAGCAGTTTTGTAGGAAACACCATATATTTT
TRBJ1-2	-	TRBV9	TRBD1	CASSVGLSQGIYGYTF	TGTGCCAGCAGCGTAGGTCTATCACAGGGGATTTATGGCTACACCTTC
TRBJ1-1	-	TRBV10-1	-	CASSEGGRGTEAFF	TGCGCCAGCAGTGAAGGGGGTCGGGGCACTGAAGCTTTCTTT
TRBJ1-2	-	TRBV10-3	-	CAITVPGQYGYTF	TGTGCCATCACGGTCCCAGGGCAGTATGGCTACACCTTC
TRBJ2-3	-	TRBV5-1	-	CASSFQGHTDTQYF	TGCGCCAGCAGCTTCCAGGGCCACACAGATACGCAGTATTTT
TRBJ1-1	once	TRBV24-1	-	CAKYTKGLDTEAFF	TGTGCCAAATACACCAAGGGGCTTGACACTGAAGCTTTCTTT
TRBJ1-6	-	TRBV30	-	CAWSPGSRENSPLHF	TGTGCCTGGAGTCCGGGAAGCAGAGAGAATTCACCCCTCCACTTT
TRBJ1-2	-	TRBV6-2/TRBV6-3	-	CASSYSTQGLRGYTF	TGTGCCAGCAGTTACTCGACTCAGGGGCTAAGGGGCTACACCTTC
TRBJ1-4	-	TRBV5-1	-	CASSRGENEKLFF	TGCGCCAGCAGCCGCGGAGAGAATGAAAAACTGTTTTTT
TRBJ2-5	once	TRBV4-2	TRBD2	CASSQGAGGQETQYF	TGTGCCAGCAGCCAAGGCGCGGGGGGGCAAGAGACCCAGTACTTC
TRBJ1-1	-	TRBV5-1	TRBD1	CASSLRGQSTEAFF	TGCGCCAGCAGCCTGCGGGGACAGAGCACTGAAGCTTTCTTT
TRBJ2-2	once	TRBV10-3	-	CAISTGSGQAGELFF	TGTGCCATTTCAACAGGGAGTGGTCAGGCCGGGGAGCTGTTTTTT
TRBJ1-5	-	TRBV29-1	-	CSVEEGGGQPQHF	TGCAGCGTTGAAGAAGGAGGCGGTCAGCCCCAGCATTTT
TRBJ2-1	-	TRBV5-1	TRBD2	CASSLAGGYSLRYNEQFF	TGCGCCAGCAGCTTGGCCGGGGGGTACTCCCTCCGGTACAATGAGCAGTTCTTC
TRBJ1-2	-	TRBV7-9	TRBD1	CASSLTGGEAF	TGTGCCAGCAGCTTAACAGGGGGGGAAGCCTTC
TRBJ1-3	-	TRBV30	-	CAWSTTFGPSSGNTIYF	TGTGCCTGGAGTACCACCTTTGGGCCCAGCTCTGGAAACACCATATATTTT
TRBJ1-6	-	TRBV2	TRBD1	CASSVQGAWNNSPLHF	TGTGCCAGCAGTGTACAGGGGGCGTGGAATAATTCACCCCTCCACTTT
TRBJ1-1	-	TRBV6-5	TRBD1	CASNLLTGINTEAFF	TGTGCCAGCAACCTCCTGACAGGGATTAACACTGAAGCTTTCTTT